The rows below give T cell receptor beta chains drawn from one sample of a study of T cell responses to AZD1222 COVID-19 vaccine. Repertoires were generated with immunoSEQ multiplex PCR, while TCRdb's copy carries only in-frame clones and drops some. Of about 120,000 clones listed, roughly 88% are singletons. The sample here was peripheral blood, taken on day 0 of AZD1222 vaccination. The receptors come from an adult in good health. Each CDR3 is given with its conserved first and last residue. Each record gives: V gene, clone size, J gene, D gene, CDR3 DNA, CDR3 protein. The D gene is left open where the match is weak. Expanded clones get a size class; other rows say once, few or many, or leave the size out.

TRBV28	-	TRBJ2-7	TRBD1	TGTGCCAGCAGATTCGGGACAGAAGTCTACGAGCAGTACTTC	CASRFGTEVYEQYF
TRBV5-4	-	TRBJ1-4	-	TGTGCCAGCAGCCACACCGGCCCAAATGAAAAACTGTTTTTT	CASSHTGPNEKLFF
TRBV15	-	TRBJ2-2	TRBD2	TGTGCCACCAGCAGAGCCCCCCCCTTCGCGGGGGAGACGAACACCGGGGAGCTGTTTTTT	CATSRAPPFAGETNTGELFF
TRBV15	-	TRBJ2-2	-	TGTGCCACCAGCAGGCGGACAGTTGGCGGGGGGAACACCGGGGAGCTGTTTTTT	CATSRRTVGGGNTGELFF
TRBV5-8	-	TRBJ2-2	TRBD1	TGTGCCAGCCTAATCCGGGACAGGAACACCGGGGAGCTGTTTTTT	CASLIRDRNTGELFF
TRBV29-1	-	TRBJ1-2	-	TGCAGCGTTGACCCGGGGGGCGGCAATTATGGCTACACCTTC	CSVDPGGGNYGYTF
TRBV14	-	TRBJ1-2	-	TGTGCCAGCAGCCCCAATAACGTCAGTCCTACCACCTTC	CASSPNNVSPTTF
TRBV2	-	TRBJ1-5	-	TGTGCCAGCAGTGAAATAGGGGGGATTCATCAGCCCCAGCATTTT	CASSEIGGIHQPQHF
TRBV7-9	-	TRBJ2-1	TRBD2	TGTGCCAGCAGCCCGGGACTAGCGGGGGGCCTCTACAATGAGCAGTTCTTC	CASSPGLAGGLYNEQFF
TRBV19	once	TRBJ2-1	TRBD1	TGTGCCAGTAGTGAACGGACAGGGGGCGCACTCAATGAGCAGTTCTTC	CASSERTGGALNEQFF
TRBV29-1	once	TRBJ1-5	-	TGCAGCGTTGCCGAGGAGGGGGGCATGGGGCAGCCCCAGCATTTT	CSVAEEGGMGQPQHF
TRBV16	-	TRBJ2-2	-	TGTGCCAGCAGCCAATCGGTCAGCAGAAACACCGGGGAGCTGTTTTTT	CASSQSVSRNTGELFF
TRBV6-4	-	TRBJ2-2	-	TGTGCCAGCAGTGCCGGGACCCCCGGGGAGCTGTTTTTT	CASSAGTPGELFF
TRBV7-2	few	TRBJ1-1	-	TGTGCCAGCAGCTTGGAGGGTCTTGGTGAAGCTTTCTTT	CASSLEGLGEAFF
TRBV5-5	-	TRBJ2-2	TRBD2	TGTGCCACCAGACGGGGGGGCTACACCGGGGAGCTGTTTTTT	CATRRGGYTGELFF
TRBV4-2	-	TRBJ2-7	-	TGTGCCAGCAGCCAAGTGGTCGCGGGTCTGTTGTACTTC	CASSQVVAGLLYF
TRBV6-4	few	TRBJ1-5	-	TGTGCCAGCAGTGAGGATGGACAGCCGAATCAGCCCCAGCATTTT	CASSEDGQPNQPQHF
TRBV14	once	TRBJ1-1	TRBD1	TGTGCCAGCAGCGAAATAGGACAGGGGAACACTGAAGCTTTCTTT	CASSEIGQGNTEAFF
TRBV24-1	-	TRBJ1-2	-	TGTGCCACCAGTGACCTACAGGGTTGGGGCTACACCTTC	CATSDLQGWGYTF
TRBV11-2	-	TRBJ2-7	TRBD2	TGTGCCAGCAGGCCCTCGGGAGGGAGCTCCTACGAGCAGTACTTC	CASRPSGGSSYEQYF
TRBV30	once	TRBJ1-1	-	TGTGCCTGGGGGGACTCTGGGGCTGAAGCTTTCTTT	CAWGDSGAEAFF
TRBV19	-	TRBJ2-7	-	TGTGCCAGTAGTATCTATCCCCGGTGGGAGCAGTACTTC	CASSIYPRWEQYF
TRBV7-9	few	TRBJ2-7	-	TGTGCCAGCAGCTTACCAGGAACCTACGAGCAGTACTTC	CASSLPGTYEQYF
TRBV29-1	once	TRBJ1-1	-	TGCAGCGTCTCCCTGAACACTGAAGCTTTCTTT	CSVSLNTEAFF
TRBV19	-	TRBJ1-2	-	TGTGCCAGTAGAAACTCAGGGTCCTATGGCTACACCTTC	CASRNSGSYGYTF
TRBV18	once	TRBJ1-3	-	TGTGCCAGCTCACCACTGGCTTCATCGGACACCATATATTTT	CASSPLASSDTIYF
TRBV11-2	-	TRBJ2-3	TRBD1	TGTGCCAGCAGCTTAACCCCCGGGACAGGGGGTGATACGCAGTATTTT	CASSLTPGTGGDTQYF
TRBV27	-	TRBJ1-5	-	TGTGCCAGCAGCTGGGGTGCCAATCAGCCCCAGCATTTT	CASSWGANQPQHF
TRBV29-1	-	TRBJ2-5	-	TGCAGCGTTGGTTTAGGTCACGCTCTGGGGACCCAGTACTTC	CSVGLGHALGTQYF
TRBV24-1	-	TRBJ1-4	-	TGTGCCACCACCTTACTAGAGGCCGGGATGGATAATGAAAAACTGTTTTTT	CATTLLEAGMDNEKLFF
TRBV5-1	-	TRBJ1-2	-	TGCGCCAGCAGCTTGGCGTTAGGGCCCGACTATGGCTACACCTTC	CASSLALGPDYGYTF
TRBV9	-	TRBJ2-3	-	TGTGCCAGCACCTCCGGGGTAGACACAGATACGCAGTATTTT	CASTSGVDTDTQYF
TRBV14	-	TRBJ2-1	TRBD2	TGTGCCAGCAGCCAAGTTACTAGCGGGGTAGGGGTCAATGAGCAGTTCTTC	CASSQVTSGVGVNEQFF
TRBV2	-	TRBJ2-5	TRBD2	TGTGCCAGCAGTCGACTAGCCAGGGAGACCCAGTACTTC	CASSRLARETQYF
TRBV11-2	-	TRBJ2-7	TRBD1	TGTGCCAGCAGCTCATCAGGACAGGCCGCGGAGTACTTC	CASSSSGQAAEYF
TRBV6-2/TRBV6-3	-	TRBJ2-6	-	TGTGCCAGCAGTCTCCAGGACTCTGGGGCCAACGTCCTGACTTTC	CASSLQDSGANVLTF
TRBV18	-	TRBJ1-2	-	TGTGCCAGCTCAGCGGAGACTAACTATGGCTACACCTTC	CASSAETNYGYTF
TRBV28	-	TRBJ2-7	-	TGTGCCAGCACCGGGCCAGGGAACTACGAGCAGTACTTC	CASTGPGNYEQYF
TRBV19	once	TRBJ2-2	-	TGTGCCAGTAGTAGGGGGAAGGGCACCGGGGAGCTGTTTTTT	CASSRGKGTGELFF
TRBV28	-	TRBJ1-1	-	TGTGCCAGCAGTTCTAATGCGGGGGGAATGGCTTTCTTT	CASSSNAGGMAFF
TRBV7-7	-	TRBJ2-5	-	TGTGCTAGCAGCTTAGCGGCCGGGGTCGAGACCCAGTACTTC	CASSLAAGVETQYF
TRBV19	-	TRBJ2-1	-	TGTGCCAGTAGTATAGAGAGGCAGTCGAATGAGCAGTTCTTC	CASSIERQSNEQFF
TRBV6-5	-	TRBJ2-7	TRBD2	TGTGCCAGCAGTTACTCCAATATGGGGGGGTACGAGCAGTACTTC	CASSYSNMGGYEQYF
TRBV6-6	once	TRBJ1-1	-	TGTGCCAGCAGTCGAAGGGGGGACACTGAAGCTTTCTTT	CASSRRGDTEAFF
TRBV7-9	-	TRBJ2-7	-	TGTGCCAGCGCCCCTCCAAACCACTACTACGAGCAGTACTTC	CASAPPNHYYEQYF
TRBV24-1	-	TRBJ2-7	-	TGTGCCACCAGTGGGGCCGGCTCCTACGAGCAGTACTTC	CATSGAGSYEQYF
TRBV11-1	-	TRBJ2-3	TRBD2	TGTGCCAGCAGCACGATAGCGGGGGGGACAGATACGCAGTATTTT	CASSTIAGGTDTQYF
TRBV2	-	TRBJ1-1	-	TGTGCCAGCAGCCCGCAGGGTGCTGGTGAAGCTTTCTTT	CASSPQGAGEAFF
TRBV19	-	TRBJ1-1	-	TGTGCCAGTAGTATAGATTACCAGTATGAAGCTTTCTTT	CASSIDYQYEAFF
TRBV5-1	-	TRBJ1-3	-	TGCGCCAGCAGCTTGGAGAGGATGGACGAGGACTCTGGAAACACCATATATTTT	CASSLERMDEDSGNTIYF
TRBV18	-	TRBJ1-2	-	TGTGCCAGCTCATCGACAGGCGCCCCGACGTTAAACTATGGCTACACCTTC	CASSSTGAPTLNYGYTF
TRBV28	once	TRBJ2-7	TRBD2	TGTGCCAGCACCCTAGCGGGGGGCTTGAGCTCCTACGAGCAGTACTTC	CASTLAGGLSSYEQYF
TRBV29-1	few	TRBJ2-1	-	TGCAGCGTTGAGTTTGGGTCGGCGTACAATGAGCAGTTCTTC	CSVEFGSAYNEQFF
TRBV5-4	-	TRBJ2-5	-	TGTGCCAGCAGCTTGGCAGGGGGGGAGACCCAGTACTTC	CASSLAGGETQYF
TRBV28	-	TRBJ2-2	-	TGTGCCAGCAGTCGGGGTGGGCTGTTTTTT	CASSRGGLFF
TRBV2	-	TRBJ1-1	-	TGTGCCAGCAGTGAGTCTGGGCTTTGGGGGAACACTGAAGCTTTCTTT	CASSESGLWGNTEAFF
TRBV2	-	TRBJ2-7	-	TGTGCCAGCATGACCCCGCGAGGAGGTTCCTACGAGCAGTACTTC	CASMTPRGGSYEQYF
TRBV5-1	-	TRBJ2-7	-	TGCGCCAGCAGCTTGGGGAGTTACCGTTCCTACGAGCAGTACTTC	CASSLGSYRSYEQYF
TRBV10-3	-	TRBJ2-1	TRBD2	TGTGCCATCAGTGTGGGACTAGCGACGGGGCGGGAGCAGTTCTTC	CAISVGLATGREQFF
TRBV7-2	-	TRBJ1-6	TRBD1	TGTGCCAGCAGCCGTCAACCGGGACAGCTTAATTCACCCCTCCACTTT	CASSRQPGQLNSPLHF